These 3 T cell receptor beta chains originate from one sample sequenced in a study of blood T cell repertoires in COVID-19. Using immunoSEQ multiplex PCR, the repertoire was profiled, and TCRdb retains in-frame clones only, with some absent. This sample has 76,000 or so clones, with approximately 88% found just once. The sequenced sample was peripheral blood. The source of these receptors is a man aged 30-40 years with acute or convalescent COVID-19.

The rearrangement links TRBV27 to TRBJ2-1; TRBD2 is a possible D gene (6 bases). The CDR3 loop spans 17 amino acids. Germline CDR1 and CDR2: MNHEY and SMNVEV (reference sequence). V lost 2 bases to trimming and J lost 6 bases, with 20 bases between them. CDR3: CASSLLGSGGESNEQFF. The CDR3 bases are TGTGCCAGCAGTTTACTTGGTTCCGGAGGGGAAAGCAATGAGCAGTTCTTC.

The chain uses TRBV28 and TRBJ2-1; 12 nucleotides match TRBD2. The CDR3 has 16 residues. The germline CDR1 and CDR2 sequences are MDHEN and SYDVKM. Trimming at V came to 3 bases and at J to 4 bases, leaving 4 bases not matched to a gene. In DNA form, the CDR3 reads TGTGCCAGCAGTTTGGCGGGACTAGCGGGTTACAATGAGCAGTTCTTC. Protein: CASSLAGLAGYNEQFF.

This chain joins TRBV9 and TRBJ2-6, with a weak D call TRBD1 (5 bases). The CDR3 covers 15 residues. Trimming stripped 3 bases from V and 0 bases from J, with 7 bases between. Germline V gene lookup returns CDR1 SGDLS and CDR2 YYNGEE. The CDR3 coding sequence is TGTGCCAGCAGCGGCAGGGACTCTGGGGCCAACGTCCTGACTTTC. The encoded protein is CASSGRDSGANVLTF.